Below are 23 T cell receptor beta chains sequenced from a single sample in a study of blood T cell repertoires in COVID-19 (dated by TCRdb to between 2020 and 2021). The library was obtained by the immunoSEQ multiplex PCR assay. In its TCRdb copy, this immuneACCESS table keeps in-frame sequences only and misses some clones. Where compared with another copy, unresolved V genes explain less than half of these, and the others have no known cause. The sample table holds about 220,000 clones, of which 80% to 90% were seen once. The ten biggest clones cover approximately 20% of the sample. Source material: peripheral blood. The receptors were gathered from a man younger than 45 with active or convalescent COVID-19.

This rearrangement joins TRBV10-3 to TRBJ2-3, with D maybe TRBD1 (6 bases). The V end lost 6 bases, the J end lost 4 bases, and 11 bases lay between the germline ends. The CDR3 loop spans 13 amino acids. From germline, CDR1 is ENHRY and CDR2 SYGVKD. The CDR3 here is CAISRTEADTQYF. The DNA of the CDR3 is TGTGCCATCAGCCGGACAGAAGCAGATACGCAGTATTTT.

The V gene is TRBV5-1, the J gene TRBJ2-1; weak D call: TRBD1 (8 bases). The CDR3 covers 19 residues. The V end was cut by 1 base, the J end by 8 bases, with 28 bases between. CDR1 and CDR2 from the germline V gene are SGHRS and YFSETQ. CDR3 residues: CASSLRIRQGRALRHEQFF. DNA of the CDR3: TGCGCCAGCAGCTTGAGAATCCGACAGGGGAGGGCTTTACGGCATGAGCAGTTCTTC. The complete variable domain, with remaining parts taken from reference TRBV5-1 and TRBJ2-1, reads KAGVTQTPRYLIKTRGQQVTLSCSPISGHRSVSWYQQTPGQGLQFLFEYFSETQRNKGNFPGRFSGRQFSNSRSEMNVSTLELGDSALYLCASSLRIRQGRALRHEQFFGPGTRLTVL.

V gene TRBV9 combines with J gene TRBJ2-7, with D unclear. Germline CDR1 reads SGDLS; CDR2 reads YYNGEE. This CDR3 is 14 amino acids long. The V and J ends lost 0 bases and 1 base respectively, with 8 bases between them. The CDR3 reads CASSVGGVSYEQYF. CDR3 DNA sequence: TGTGCCAGCAGCGTAGGAGGTGTATCCTACGAGCAGTACTTC.

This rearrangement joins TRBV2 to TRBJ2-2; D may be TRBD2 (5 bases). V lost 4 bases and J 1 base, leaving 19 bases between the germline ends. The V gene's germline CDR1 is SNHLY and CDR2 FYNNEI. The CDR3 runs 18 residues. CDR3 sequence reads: CASSAHIATPKNTGELFF. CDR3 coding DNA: TGTGCCAGCAGTGCCCATATAGCGACCCCGAAGAACACCGGGGAGCTGTTTTTT.

CDR3 bases: TGTGCCAGCAGTGAAGGTCACAGGGGCATAGATACGCAGTATTTT. Translating it yields CASSEGHRGIDTQYF. The V and J genes are TRBV25-1 and TRBJ2-3; 7 bases are a match to TRBD1. The CDR3 is 15 residues long. CDR1 and CDR2 (germline): MGHDK, SYGVNS. Trimming cost V 2 bases and J 5 bases; bases outside gene matches: 7.

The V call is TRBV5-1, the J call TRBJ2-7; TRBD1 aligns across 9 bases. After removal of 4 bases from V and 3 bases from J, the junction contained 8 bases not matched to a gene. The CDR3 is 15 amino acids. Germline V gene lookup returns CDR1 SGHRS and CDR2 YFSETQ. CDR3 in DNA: TGCGCCAGCAGCCCATGGACAGGGGAGGGCTACGAGCAGTACTTC. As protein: CASSPWTGEGYEQYF.

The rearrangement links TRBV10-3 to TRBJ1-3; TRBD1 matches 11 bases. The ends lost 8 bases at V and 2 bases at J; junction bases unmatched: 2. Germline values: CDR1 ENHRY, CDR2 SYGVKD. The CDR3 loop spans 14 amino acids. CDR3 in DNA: TGTGCCATCGGACAGGGGGCCGCTGGAAACACCATATATTTT. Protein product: CAIGQGAAGNTIYF.

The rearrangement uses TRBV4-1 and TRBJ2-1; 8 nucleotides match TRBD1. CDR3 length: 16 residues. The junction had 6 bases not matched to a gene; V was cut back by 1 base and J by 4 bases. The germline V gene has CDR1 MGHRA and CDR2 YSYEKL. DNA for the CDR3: TGCGCCAGCAGCCAAGTAAGGGACAGGTTATACAATGAGCAGTTCTTC. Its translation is CASSQVRDRLYNEQFF.

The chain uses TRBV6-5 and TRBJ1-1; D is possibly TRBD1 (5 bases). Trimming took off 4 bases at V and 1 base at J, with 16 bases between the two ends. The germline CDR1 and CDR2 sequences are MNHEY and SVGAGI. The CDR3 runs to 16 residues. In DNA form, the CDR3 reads TGTGCCAGCAGTTCGGGACTATTGATCCAGAACACTGAAGCTTTCTTT. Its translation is CASSSGLLIQNTEAFF.

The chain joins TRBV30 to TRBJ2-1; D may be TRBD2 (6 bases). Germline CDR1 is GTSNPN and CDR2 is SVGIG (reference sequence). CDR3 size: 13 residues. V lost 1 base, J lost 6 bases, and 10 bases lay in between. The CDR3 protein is CAWSEGLSNEQFF. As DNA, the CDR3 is TGTGCCTGGAGTGAGGGACTGTCCAATGAGCAGTTCTTC.

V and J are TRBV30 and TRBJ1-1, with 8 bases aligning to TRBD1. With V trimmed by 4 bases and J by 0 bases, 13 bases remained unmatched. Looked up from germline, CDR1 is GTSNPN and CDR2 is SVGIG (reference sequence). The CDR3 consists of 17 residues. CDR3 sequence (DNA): TGTGCCTGGACCCCTTCCGACAGGGGAGGGCTGAACACTGAAGCTTTCTTT. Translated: CAWTPSDRGGLNTEAFF.

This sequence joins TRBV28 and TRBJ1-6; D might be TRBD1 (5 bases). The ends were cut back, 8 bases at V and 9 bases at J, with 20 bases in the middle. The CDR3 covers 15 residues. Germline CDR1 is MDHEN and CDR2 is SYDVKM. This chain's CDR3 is CASVFSSVRVSPLHF. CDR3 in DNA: TGTGCCAGCGTATTTAGTTCCGTCAGGGTTTCACCCCTCCACTTT. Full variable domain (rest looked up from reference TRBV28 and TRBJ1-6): DVKVTQSSRYLVKRTGEKVFLECVQDMDHENMFWYRQDPGLGLRLIYFSYDVKMKEKGDIPEGYSVSREKKERFSLILESASTNQTSMYLCASVFSSVRVSPLHFGNGTRLTVT.

In nucleotides, the CDR3 is TGCGCCAGCAGCCTTGATCTAGTCTACGAGCAGTACTTC. Its translation: CASSLDLVYEQYF. The chain is built from TRBV5-1 and TRBJ2-7, with D unresolved. CDR1 and CDR2 from the germline V gene are SGHRS and YFSETQ. CDR3 length: 13 amino acids. V lost 4 bases and J 3 bases, leaving 11 bases between the germline ends.

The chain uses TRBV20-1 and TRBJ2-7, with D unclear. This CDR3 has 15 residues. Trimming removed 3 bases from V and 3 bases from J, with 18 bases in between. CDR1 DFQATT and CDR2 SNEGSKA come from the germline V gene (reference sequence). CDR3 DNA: TGCAGTGCTAGTTCCGATCTGACTCTTAACTACGAGCAGTACTTC. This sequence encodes CSASSDLTLNYEQYF.

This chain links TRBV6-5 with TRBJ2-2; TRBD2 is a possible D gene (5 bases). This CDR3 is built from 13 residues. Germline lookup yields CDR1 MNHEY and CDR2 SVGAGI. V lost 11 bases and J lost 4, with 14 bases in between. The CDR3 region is CALRGTTTGELFF. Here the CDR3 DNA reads TGTGCCCTCCGGGGAACTACCACCGGGGAGCTGTTTTTT.

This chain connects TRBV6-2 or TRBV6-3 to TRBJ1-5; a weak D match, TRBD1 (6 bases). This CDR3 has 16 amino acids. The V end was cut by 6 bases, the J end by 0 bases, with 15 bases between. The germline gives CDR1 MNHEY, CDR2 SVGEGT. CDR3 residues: CASSNRDNYSNQPQHF. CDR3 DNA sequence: TGTGCCAGCAGCAACCGGGACAACTATAGCAATCAGCCCCAGCATTTT.

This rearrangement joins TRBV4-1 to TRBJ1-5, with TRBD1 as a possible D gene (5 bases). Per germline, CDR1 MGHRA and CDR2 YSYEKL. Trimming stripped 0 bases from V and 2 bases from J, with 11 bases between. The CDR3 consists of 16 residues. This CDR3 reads CASSQEAGLRNQPQHF. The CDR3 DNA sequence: TGCGCCAGCAGCCAAGAGGCAGGGTTGCGCAATCAGCCCCAGCATTTT.

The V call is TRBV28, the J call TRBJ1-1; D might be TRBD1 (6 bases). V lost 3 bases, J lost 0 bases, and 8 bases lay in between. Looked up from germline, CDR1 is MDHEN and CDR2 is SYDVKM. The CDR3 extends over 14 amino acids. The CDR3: CASSFRGLNTEAFF. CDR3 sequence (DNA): TGTGCCAGCAGTTTCAGGGGCTTGAACACTGAAGCTTTCTTT.

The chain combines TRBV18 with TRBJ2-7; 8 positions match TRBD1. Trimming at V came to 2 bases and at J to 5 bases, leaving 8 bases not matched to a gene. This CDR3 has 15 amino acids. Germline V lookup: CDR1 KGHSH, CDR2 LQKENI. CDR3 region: CASSPSPGQGNEQYF. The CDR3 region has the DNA TGTGCCAGCTCACCAAGTCCCGGACAGGGTAACGAGCAGTACTTC. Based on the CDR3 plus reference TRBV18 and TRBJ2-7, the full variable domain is NAGVMQNPRHLVRRRGQEARLRCSPMKGHSHVYWYRQLPEEGLKFMVYLQKENIIDESGMPKERFSAEFPKEGPSILRIQQVVRGDSAAYFCASSPSPGQGNEQYFGPGTRLTVT.

The CDR3 spells CASGGGDYYEQYF. As DNA, the CDR3 is TGTGCCAGCGGGGGAGGCGATTACTACGAGCAGTACTTC. V usage is TRBV6-6 and J usage is TRBJ2-7; TRBD2 is a possible D gene (6 bases). The germline V gene has CDR1 MNHNY and CDR2 SVGAGI (reference sequence). The CDR3 spans 13 residues. Trimming removed 8 bases from V and 3 bases from J, with 14 bases in between.

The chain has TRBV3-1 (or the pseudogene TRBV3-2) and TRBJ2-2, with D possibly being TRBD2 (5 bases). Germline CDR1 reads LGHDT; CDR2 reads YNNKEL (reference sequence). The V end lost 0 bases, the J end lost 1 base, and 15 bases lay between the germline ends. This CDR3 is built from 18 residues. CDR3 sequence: CASSQEGSWAGNTGELFF. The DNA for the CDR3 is TGTGCCAGCAGCCAAGAGGGATCGTGGGCGGGGAACACCGGGGAGCTGTTTTTT.

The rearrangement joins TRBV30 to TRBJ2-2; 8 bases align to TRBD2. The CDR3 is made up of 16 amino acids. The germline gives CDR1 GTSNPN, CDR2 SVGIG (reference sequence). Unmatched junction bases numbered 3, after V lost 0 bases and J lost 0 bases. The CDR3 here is CAWSVLGLANTGELFF. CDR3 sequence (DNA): TGTGCCTGGAGTGTACTGGGACTAGCGAACACCGGGGAGCTGTTTTTT. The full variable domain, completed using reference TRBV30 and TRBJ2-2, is SQTIHQWPATLVQPVGSPLSLECTVEGTSNPNLYWYRQAAGRGLQLLFYSVGIGQISSEVPQNLSASRPQDRQFILSSKKLLLSDSGFYLCAWSVLGLANTGELFFGEGSRLTVL.

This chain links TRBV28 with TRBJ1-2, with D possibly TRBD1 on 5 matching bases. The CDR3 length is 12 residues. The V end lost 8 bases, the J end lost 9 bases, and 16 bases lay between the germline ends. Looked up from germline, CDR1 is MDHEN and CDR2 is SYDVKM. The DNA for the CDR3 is TGTGCCAGCGTCATCGCGGGGCAGCGCTACACCTTC. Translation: CASVIAGQRYTF.